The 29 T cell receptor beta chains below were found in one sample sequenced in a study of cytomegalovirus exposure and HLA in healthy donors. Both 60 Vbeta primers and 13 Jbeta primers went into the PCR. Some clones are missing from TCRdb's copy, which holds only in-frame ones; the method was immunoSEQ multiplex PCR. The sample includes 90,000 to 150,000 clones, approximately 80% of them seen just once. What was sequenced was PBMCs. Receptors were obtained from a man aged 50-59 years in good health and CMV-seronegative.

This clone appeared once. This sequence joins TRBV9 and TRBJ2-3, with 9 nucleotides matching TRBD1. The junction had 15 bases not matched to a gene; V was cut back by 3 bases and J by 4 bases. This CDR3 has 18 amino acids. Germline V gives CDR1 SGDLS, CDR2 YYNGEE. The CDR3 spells CASSADARGQGSSDTQYF. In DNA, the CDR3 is TGTGCCAGCAGCGCGGACGCCAGGGGACAGGGAAGTTCAGATACGCAGTATTTT.

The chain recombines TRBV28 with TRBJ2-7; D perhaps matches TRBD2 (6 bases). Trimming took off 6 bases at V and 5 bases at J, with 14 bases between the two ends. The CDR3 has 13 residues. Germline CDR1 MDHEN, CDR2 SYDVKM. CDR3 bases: TGTGCCAGCAGGGGGGGTACATGGGACGAGCAGTACTTC. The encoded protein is CASRGGTWDEQYF.

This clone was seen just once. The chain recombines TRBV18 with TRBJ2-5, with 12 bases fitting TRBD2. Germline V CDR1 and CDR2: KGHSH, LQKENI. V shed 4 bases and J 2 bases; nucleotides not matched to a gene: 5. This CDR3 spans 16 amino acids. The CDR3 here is CASSHRTSGTQETQYF. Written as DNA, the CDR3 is TGTGCCAGCTCACATAGGACTAGCGGGACACAAGAGACCCAGTACTTC.

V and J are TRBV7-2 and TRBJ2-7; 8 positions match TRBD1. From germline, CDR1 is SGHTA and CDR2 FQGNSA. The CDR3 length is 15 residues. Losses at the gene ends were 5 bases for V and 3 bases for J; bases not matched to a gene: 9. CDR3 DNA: TGTGCCAGCAGCCCTGGACAGGGTTCTCACTACGAGCAGTACTTC. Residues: CASSPGQGSHYEQYF.

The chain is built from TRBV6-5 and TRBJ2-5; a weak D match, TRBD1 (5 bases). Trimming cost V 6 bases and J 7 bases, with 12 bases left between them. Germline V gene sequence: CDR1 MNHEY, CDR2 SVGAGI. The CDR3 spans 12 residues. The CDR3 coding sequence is TGTGCCAGCAGACAAGGGGAAGGGACCCAGTACTTC. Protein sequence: CASRQGEGTQYF.

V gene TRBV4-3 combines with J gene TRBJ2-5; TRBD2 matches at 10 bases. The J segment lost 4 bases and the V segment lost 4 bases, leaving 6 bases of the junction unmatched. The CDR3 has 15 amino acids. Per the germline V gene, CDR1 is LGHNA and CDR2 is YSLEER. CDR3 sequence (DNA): TGCGCCAGCAGCCGCGGACTAGCGGCGGGAGAGACCCAGTACTTC. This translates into CASSRGLAAGETQYF.

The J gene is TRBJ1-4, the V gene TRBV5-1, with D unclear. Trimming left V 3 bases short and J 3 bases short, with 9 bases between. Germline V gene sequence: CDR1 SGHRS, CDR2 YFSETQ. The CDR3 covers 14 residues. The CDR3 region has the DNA TGCGCCAGCAGCTCGGGGAGGGCTAATGAAAAACTGTTTTTT. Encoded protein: CASSSGRANEKLFF.

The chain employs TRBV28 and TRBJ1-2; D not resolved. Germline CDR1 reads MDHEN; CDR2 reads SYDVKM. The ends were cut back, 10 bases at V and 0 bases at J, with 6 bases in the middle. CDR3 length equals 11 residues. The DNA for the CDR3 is TGTGCCACCACAACTAACTATGGCTACACCTTC. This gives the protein CATTTNYGYTF.

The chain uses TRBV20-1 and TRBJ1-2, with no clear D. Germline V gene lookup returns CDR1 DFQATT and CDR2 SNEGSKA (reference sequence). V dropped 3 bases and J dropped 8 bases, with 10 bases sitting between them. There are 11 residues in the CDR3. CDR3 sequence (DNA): TGCAGTGCTAGCGAGGCCGGCGGCTACACCTTC. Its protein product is CSASEAGGYTF.

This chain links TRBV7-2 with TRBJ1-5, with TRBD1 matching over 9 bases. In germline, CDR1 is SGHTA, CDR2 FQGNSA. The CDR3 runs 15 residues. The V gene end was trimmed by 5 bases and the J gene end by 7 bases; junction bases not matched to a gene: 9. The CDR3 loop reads CASSPGTGLYQPQHF. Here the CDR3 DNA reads TGTGCCAGCAGCCCCGGGACAGGGCTGTACCAGCCCCAGCATTTT.

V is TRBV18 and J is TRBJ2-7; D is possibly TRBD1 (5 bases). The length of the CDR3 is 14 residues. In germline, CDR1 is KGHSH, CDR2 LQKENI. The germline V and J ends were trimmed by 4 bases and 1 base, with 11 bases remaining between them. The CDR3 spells CASSLGVGSYEQYF. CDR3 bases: TGTGCCAGCTCACTAGGGGTAGGTTCCTACGAGCAGTACTTC.

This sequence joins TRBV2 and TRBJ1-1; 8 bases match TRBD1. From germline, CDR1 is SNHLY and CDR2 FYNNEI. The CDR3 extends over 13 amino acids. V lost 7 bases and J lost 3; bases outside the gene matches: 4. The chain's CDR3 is CASKDRVHTEAFF. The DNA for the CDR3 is TGTGCCAGCAAGGACAGGGTCCACACTGAAGCTTTCTTT.

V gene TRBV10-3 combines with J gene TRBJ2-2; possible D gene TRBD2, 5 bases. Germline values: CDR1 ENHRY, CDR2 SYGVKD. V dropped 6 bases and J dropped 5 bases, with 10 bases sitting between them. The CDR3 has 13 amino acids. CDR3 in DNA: TGTGCCATCAGGCCCGGGATTACCGGGGAGCTGTTTTTT. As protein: CAIRPGITGELFF.

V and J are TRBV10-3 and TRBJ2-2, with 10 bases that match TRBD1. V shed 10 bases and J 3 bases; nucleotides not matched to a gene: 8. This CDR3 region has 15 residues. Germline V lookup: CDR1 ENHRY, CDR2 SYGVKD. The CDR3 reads CATKTGTGDTGELFF. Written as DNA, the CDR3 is TGTGCCACGAAGACCGGGACAGGGGACACCGGGGAGCTGTTTTTT.

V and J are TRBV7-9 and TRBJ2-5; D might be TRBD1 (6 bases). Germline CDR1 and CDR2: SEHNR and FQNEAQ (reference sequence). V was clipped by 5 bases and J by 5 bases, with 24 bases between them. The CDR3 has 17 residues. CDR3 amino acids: CASSRLGGYRVDETQYF. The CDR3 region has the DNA TGTGCCAGCAGCCGACTCGGCGGTTACAGGGTTGATGAGACCCAGTACTTC.

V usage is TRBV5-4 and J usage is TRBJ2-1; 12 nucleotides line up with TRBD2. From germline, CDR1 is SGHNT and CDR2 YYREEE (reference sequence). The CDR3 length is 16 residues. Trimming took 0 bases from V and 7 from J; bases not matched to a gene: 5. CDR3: CASSLDLAGGQNEQFF. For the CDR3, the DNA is TGTGCCAGCAGCTTGGATCTAGCGGGGGGGCAAAATGAGCAGTTCTTC.

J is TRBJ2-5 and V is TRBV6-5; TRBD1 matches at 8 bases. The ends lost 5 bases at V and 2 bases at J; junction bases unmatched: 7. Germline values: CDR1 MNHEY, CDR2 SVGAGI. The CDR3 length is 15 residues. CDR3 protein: CASSQNTGGQETQYF. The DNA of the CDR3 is TGTGCCAGCAGTCAAAATACAGGGGGTCAAGAGACCCAGTACTTC.

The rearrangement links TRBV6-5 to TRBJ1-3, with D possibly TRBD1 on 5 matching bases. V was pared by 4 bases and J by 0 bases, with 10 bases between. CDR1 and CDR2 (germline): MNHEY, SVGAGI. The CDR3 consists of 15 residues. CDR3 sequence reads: CASSSGDLSGNTIYF. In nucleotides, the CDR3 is TGTGCCAGCAGTTCGGGGGACCTCTCTGGAAACACCATATATTTT.

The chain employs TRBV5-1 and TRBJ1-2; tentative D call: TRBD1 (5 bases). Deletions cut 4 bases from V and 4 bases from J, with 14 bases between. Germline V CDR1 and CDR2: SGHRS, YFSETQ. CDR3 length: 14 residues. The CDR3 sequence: CASSPLQDLYGYTF. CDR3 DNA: TGCGCCAGCAGCCCCCTACAGGACCTCTATGGCTACACCTTC. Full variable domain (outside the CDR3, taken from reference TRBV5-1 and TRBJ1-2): KAGVTQTPRYLIKTRGQQVTLSCSPISGHRSVSWYQQTPGQGLQFLFEYFSETQRNKGNFPGRFSGRQFSNSRSEMNVSTLELGDSALYLCASSPLQDLYGYTFGSGTRLTVV.

The DNA of the CDR3 is TGTGCCAGCAGCTTAAACGAGAGGGAGCCCGGGGAGCTGTTTTTT. This codes for CASSLNEREPGELFF. This chain joins TRBV7-2 and TRBJ2-2; a weak D match, TRBD2 (5 bases). This CDR3 is 15 amino acids long. Trimming pared 2 bases from V and 6 bases from J, leaving 13 bases between. Germline loops: CDR1 SGHTA, CDR2 FQGNSA.

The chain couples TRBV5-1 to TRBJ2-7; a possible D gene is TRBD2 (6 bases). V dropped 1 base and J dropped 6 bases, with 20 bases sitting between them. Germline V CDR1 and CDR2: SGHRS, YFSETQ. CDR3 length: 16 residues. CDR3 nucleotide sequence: TGCGCCAGCAGCTTGAGGATGCAGCGGGTCCTCGCCGAGCAGTACTTC. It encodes CASSLRMQRVLAEQYF.

CDR3 nucleotides: TGTGCCAGCAGCACCTTCGGACAGGGTACCGAGCAGTTCTTC. Its translation is CASSTFGQGTEQFF. This chain joins TRBV7-2 and TRBJ2-1, with 8 positions matching TRBD1. V was clipped by 5 bases and J by 10 bases; unmatched bases: 10. This CDR3 has 14 residues. Germline-derived CDR1 and CDR2 are SGHTA and FQGNSA.

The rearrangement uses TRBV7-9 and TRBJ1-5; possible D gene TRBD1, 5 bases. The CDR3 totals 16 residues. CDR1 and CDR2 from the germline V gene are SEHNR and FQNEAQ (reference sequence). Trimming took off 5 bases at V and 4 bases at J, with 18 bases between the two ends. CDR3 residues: CASSPQGGAGNQPQHF. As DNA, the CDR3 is TGTGCCAGCAGCCCCCAAGGAGGGGCGGGGAATCAGCCCCAGCATTTT.

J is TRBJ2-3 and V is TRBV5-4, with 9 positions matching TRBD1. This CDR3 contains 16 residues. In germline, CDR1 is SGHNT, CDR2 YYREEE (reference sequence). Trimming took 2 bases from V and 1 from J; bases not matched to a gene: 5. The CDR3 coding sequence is TGTGCCAGCAGCTTCTACAGGGGGCAAGGCACAGATACGCAGTATTTT. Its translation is CASSFYRGQGTDTQYF.

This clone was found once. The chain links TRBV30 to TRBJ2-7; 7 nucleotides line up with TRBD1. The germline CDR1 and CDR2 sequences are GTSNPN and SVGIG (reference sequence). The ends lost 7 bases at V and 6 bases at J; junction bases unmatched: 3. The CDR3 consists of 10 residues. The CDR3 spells CASGTVEQYF. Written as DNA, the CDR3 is TGTGCCTCCGGGACAGTCGAGCAGTACTTC.

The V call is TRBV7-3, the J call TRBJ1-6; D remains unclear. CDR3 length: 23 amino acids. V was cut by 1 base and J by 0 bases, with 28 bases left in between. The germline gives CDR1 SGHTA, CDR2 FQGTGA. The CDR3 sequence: CASSLNPPAGPGSISSYNSPLHF. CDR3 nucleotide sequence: TGTGCCAGCAGCTTAAACCCCCCGGCGGGCCCCGGGAGCATCAGCTCCTATAATTCACCCCTCCACTTT.

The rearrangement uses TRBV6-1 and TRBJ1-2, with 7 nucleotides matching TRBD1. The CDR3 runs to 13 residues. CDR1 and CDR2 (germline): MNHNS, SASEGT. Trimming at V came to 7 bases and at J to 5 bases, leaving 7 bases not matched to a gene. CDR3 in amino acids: CASNRDRNYGYTF. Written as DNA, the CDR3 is TGTGCCAGCAATCGGGACAGAAATTATGGCTACACCTTC.

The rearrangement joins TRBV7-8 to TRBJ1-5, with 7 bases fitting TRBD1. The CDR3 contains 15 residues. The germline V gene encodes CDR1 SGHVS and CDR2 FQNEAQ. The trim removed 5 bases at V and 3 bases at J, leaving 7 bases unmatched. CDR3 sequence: CASSLLQGNNQPQHF. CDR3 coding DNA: TGTGCCAGCAGCCTACTACAGGGGAACAATCAGCCCCAGCATTTT.

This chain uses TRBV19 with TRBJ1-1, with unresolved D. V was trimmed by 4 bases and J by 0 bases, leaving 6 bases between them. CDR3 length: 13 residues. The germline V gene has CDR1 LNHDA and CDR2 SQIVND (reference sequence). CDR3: CASSNTMNTEAFF. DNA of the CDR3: TGTGCCAGTAGTAACACTATGAACACTGAAGCTTTCTTT.